A selection of T cell receptor beta chains follows, all from one sample in a study of blood T cell repertoires in COVID-19. This table comes from immunoSEQ multiplex PCR, and its TCRdb copy is limited to in-frame clones, with some not included. The sample holds approximately 500,000 clones, 85% to 90% seen once. Sequenced input: peripheral blood. The source is a woman aged 50 to 60 with COVID-19, enrolled during active disease. The CDR3 runs from the conserved cysteine through the conserved F or W. Fields, in order: J gene, V gene, CDR3 protein.

TRBJ2-1 TRBV6-4 CASPGQGDHEQFF
TRBJ1-6 TRBV6-5 CASTRTGDNNSPLHF
TRBJ2-1 TRBV7-3 CASTSDEQFF
TRBJ1-6 TRBV2 CASNGEKKSPLHF
TRBJ2-1 TRBV30 CAWSVPQTAGAYHNEQFF
TRBJ2-5 TRBV7-2 CASSLRRDQETQYF
TRBJ1-2 TRBV2 CASRPRQNTNYGYTF
TRBJ1-1 TRBV27 CASSGTGEAFF
TRBJ2-3 TRBV7-9 CASSPGGNSYTQYF
TRBJ1-5 TRBV7-9 CASSRQGSQPQHF
TRBJ2-1 TRBV6-1 CASSEASGGAVEQFF
TRBJ1-1 TRBV1 CTSSQDPRSGWGTEAFF
TRBJ2-3 TRBV27 CASSLDRDTQYF
TRBJ2-7 TRBV10-3 CAISERRTSGGKDEQYF
TRBJ2-3 TRBV13 CASSPGRGTQYF
TRBJ1-6 TRBV2 CASGAPSPLHF
TRBJ2-7 TRBV12-3/TRBV12-4 CASSLGHEQYF
TRBJ2-7 TRBV2 CASSLAGGSYEQYF
TRBJ2-6 TRBV4-1 CASSQVGTGLFSGANVLTF
TRBJ2-7 TRBV5-6 CASSLGDSLSYEQYF
TRBJ2-7 TRBV30 CALSLAGDSYEQYF
TRBJ1-1 TRBV6-5 CASSPGTRRAFF
TRBJ1-1 TRBV19 CASSIIPTTGYTEAFF
TRBJ2-2 TRBV19 CASRPRARTGELFF
TRBJ2-2 TRBV7-3 CASSLTSGVDTGELFF
TRBJ2-1 TRBV5-4 CASSPQGGSYNEQFF
TRBJ2-3 TRBV7-8 CASSLGGAGGDTQYF
TRBJ1-4 TRBV4-1 CASSQTLPGSGEKLFF
TRBJ2-3 TRBV4-2 CASSPASGAGTDTQYF
TRBJ2-7 TRBV13 CASSQIGPGTGGSYEQYF
TRBJ1-6 TRBV19 CASSIYRGTSSPLHF
TRBJ1-5 TRBV30 CAWSSGGWGGQPQHF
TRBJ2-3 TRBV7-2 CASSLSQTDTQYF
TRBJ2-2 TRBV5-4 CASSLDLASSTGELFF
TRBJ1-5 TRBV2 CASSEAQLYQPQHF
TRBJ1-1 TRBV30 CAWSVRGGTEAFF
TRBJ1-5 TRBV19 CASRDWRGPYEPQHF
TRBJ1-6 TRBV29-1 CSVREGGANNSPLHF
TRBJ1-4 TRBV9 CASSPTTGFSEKLFF
TRBJ2-3 TRBV13 CASSFTSGARGDTQYF
TRBJ2-7 TRBV11-2 CASSRAGGTGVYEQYF
TRBJ1-2 TRBV3-1/TRBV3-2 CASSQEVLGVTAF
TRBJ1-2 TRBV19 CASSISGTGGAGGYTF
TRBJ2-2 TRBV24-1 CATSDSQGANTGELFF
TRBJ2-3 TRBV9 CASSVPRAGASGITDTQYF
TRBJ1-4 TRBV30 CAWSVRTGFGEKLFF
TRBJ2-1 TRBV18 CASSPMGADEQFF
TRBJ1-2 TRBV12-3/TRBV12-4 CASSAGAKGYTF
TRBJ2-3 TRBV30 CAWSLGAPGTQYF
TRBJ2-7 TRBV7-2 CASSPTSGASYEQYF
TRBJ2-5 TRBV28 CASRRSSGGAETQYF
TRBJ2-4 TRBV19 CASSIRSFGLAKNIQYF
TRBJ1-4 TRBV12-5 CASGSRLWGTPNEKLFF